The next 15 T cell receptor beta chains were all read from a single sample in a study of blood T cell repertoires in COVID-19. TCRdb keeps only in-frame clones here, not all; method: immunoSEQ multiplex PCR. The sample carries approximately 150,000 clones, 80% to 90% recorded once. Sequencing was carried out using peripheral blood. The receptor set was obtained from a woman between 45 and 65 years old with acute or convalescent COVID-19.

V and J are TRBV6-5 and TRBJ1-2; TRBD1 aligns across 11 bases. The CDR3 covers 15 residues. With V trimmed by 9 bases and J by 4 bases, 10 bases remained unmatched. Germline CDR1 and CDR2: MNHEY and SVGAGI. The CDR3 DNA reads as TGTGCCAGTGAGGACAGGGGGCAGGAGAGCTATGGCTACACCTTC. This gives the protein CASEDRGQESYGYTF.

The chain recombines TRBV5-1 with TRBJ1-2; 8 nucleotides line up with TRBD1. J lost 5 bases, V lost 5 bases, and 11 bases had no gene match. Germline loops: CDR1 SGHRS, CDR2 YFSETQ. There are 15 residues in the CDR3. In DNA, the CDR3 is TGCGCCAGCAGGCAAGGGGAACAGGGGGTTTATGGCTACACCTTC. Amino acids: CASRQGEQGVYGYTF.

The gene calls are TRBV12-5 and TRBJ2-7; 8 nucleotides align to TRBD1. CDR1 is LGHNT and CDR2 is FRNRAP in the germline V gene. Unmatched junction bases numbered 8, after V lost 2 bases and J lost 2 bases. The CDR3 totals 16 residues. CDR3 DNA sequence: TGTGCTAGTGGTTTGCCTTCTGACAGGGGAACCTACGAGCAGTACTTC. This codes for CASGLPSDRGTYEQYF.

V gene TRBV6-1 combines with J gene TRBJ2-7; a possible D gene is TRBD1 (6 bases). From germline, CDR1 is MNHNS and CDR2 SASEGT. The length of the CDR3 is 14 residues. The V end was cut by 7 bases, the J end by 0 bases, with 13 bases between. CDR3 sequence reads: CASTADRSSYEQYF. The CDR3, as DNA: TGTGCCAGCACCGCGGACAGAAGCTCCTACGAGCAGTACTTC.

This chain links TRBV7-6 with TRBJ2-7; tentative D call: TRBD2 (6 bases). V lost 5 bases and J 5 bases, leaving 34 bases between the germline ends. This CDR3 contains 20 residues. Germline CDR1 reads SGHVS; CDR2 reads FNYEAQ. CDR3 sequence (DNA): TGTGCCAGCAGCCCTAGACGTCCAGGGATCGGGCGGGGTGGCGTGGACGAGCAGTACTTC. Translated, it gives CASSPRRPGIGRGGVDEQYF.

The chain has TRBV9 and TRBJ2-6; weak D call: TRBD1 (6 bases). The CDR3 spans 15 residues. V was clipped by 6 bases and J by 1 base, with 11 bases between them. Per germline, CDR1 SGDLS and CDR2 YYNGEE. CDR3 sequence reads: CASTLDSSGANVLTF. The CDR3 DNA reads TGTGCCAGCACCCTGGACAGTTCTGGGGCCAACGTCCTGACTTTC. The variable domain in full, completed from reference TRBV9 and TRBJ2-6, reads DSGVTQTPKHLITATGQRVTLRCSPRSGDLSVYWYQQSLDQGLQFLIQYYNGEERAKGNILERFSAQQFPDLHSELNLSSLELGDSALYFCASTLDSSGANVLTFGAGSRLTVL.

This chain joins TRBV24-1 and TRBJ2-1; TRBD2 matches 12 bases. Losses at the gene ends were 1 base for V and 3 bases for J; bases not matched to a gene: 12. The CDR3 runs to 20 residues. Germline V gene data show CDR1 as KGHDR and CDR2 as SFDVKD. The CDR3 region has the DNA TGTGCCACCAGTGATTTTCCAAAAAGACTAGCGGGAGCCAGCTACAATGAGCAGTTCTTC. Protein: CATSDFPKRLAGASYNEQFF.

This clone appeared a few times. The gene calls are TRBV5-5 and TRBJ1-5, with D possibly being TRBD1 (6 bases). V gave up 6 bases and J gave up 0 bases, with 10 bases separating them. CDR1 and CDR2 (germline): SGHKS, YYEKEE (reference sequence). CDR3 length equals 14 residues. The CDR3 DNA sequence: TGTGCCAGCAACAGGGCTTATAGCAATCAGCCCCAGCATTTT. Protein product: CASNRAYSNQPQHF.

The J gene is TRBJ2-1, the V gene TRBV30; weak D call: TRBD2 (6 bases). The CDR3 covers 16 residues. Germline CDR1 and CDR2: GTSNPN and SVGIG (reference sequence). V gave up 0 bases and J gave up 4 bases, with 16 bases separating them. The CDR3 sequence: CAWSVRGLPSYNEQFF. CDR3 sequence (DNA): TGTGCCTGGAGTGTAAGGGGACTCCCATCTTACAATGAGCAGTTCTTC.

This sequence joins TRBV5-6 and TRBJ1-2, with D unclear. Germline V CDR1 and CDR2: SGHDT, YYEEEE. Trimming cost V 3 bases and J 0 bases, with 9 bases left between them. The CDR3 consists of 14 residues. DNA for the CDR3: TGTGCCAGCAGCTATACCGGTCCTAACTATGGCTACACCTTC. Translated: CASSYTGPNYGYTF.

CDR3 protein: CASSYLAGETQYF. The CDR3, as DNA: TGTGCCAGCAGTTACTTAGCGGGGGAGACCCAGTACTTC. V gene TRBV6-2 or TRBV6-3 combines with J gene TRBJ2-5; 8 bases match TRBD2. Germline trimming cut 1 base from V and 5 bases from J; bases unmatched to any gene: 0. There are 13 residues in the CDR3. Looked up from germline, CDR1 is MNHEY and CDR2 is SVGEGT.

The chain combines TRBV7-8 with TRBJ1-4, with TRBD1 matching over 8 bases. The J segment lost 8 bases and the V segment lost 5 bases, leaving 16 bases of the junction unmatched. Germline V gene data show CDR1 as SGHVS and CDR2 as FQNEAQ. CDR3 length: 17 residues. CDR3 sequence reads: CASSPRQGIREGEKLFF. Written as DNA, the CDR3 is TGTGCCAGCAGCCCCAGACAGGGGATAAGAGAAGGGGAAAAACTGTTTTTT.

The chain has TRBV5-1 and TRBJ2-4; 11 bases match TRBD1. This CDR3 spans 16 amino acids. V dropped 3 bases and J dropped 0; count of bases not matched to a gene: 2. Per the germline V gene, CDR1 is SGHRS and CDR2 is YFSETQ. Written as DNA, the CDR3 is TGCGCCAGCAGCTATGGGACAGGGGGAGCCAAAAACATTCAGTACTTC. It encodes CASSYGTGGAKNIQYF. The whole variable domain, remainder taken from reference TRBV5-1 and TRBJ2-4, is KAGVTQTPRYLIKTRGQQVTLSCSPISGHRSVSWYQQTPGQGLQFLFEYFSETQRNKGNFPGRFSGRQFSNSRSEMNVSTLELGDSALYLCASSYGTGGAKNIQYFGAGTRLSVL.

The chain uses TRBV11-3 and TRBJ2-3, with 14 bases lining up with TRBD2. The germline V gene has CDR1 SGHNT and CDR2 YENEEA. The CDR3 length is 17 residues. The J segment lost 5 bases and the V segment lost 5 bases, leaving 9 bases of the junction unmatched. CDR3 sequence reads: CASSDVTSGGAQDTQYF. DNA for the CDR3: TGTGCCAGCAGCGACGTGACTAGCGGGGGGGCCCAAGATACGCAGTATTTT.

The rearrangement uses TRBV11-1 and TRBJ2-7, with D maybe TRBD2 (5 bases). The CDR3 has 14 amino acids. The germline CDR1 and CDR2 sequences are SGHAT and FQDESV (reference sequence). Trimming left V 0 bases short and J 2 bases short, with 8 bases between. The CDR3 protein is CASSLARVTYEQYF. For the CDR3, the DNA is TGTGCCAGCAGCTTAGCGAGGGTGACCTACGAGCAGTACTTC.